These 5 T cell receptor beta chains came from one sample sequenced in a study of post-analysis software for immune sequencing data. Unique-molecular-identifier-tagged TCR beta cDNA libraries were used. Via MiXCR, TCRdb re-called the PCR reads, giving one row per CDR3 protein. Counted here are hundreds of thousands of distinct CDR3 sequences, 25% to 30% occurring once; the ten biggest clones make up 0.5% to 0.6%. Their antigens remain unidentified. Whole-study findings and limits: TRBV5-6, TRBV5-1 and TRBV20-1 were among five TRBV segments more frequent in patients than controls.

The sequenced sample was blood. These receptors all come from a girl between 5 and 17 years old with multiple sclerosis.

With respect to this clonotype: An end of the junction does not agree with germline; a read error may underlie this. The chain uses TRBV7-2 and TRBJ2-7; D is possibly TRBD2 (6 bases). In germline, CDR1 is SGHTA, CDR2 FQGNSA. The CDR3 has 15 amino acids. The CDR3 DNA reads as TGTGCCGGCAGCTCCCGGGAGTTTGGTGACTACGAGCAGTACTTC. It is translated as CAGSSREFGDYEQYF.

The chain uses TRBV29-1 and TRBJ2-1, with a possible D match to TRBD1 (6 bases). V lost 1 base and J 4 bases, leaving 14 bases between the germline ends. Per germline, CDR1 SQVTM and CDR2 ANQGSEA. The CDR3 is made up of 15 amino acids. The CDR3 bases are TGCAGCGTTGAAGTGGGGACACAACTTTACAATGAGCAGTTCTTC. Its translation: CSVEVGTQLYNEQFF.

The CDR3 region is CATSRDVAYSYEQYF. DNA for the CDR3: TGTGCCACCAGCAGAGACGTAGCGTACTCCTACGAGCAGTACTTC. The chain joins TRBV15 to TRBJ2-7, with a possible D match to TRBD2 (5 bases). The germline V gene encodes CDR1 LNHNV and CDR2 YYDKDF (reference sequence). The CDR3 extends over 15 amino acids. Trimming removed 0 bases at V and 0 bases at J, with 9 bases between.

This clonotype was seen many times. The V gene is TRBV5-1, the J gene TRBJ2-7; maybe TRBD2 (5 bases). This CDR3 region has 15 residues. The V gene lost 1 base and the J gene lost 6 bases, with 17 bases spanning the gap. Germline V gene sequence: CDR1 SGHRS, CDR2 YFSETQ. CDR3 coding DNA: TGCGCCAGCAGCTTGTCTGAATTCGGGGTGGGCGAGCAGTACTTC. Translation: CASSLSEFGVGEQYF.

Details on this clonotype: One end of the junction is discordant with germline, which a read error may explain. This sequence joins TRBV5-1 and TRBJ2-2; D is undetermined. CDR1 is SGHRS and CDR2 is YFSETQ in the germline V gene. The CDR3 totals 14 residues. In DNA, the CDR3 is TGTGCCAGCAGCTTGGGTGACTACACCGGGGAGCTGTTTTTT. It encodes CASSLGDYTGELFF.